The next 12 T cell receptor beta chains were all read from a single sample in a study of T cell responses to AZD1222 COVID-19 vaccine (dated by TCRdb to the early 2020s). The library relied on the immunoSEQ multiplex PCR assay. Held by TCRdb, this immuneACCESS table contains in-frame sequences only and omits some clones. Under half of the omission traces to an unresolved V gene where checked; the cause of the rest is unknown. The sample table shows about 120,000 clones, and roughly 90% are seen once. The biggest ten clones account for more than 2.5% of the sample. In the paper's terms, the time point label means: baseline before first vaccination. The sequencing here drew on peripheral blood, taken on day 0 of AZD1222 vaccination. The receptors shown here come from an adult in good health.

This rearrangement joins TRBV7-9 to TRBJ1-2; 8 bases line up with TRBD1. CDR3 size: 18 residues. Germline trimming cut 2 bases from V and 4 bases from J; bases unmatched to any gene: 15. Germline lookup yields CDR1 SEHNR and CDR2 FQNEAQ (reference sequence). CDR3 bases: TGTGCCAGCAGCTTACCGGGGGGGACAGGCATCTCTTCCTATGGCTACACCTTC. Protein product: CASSLPGGTGISSYGYTF.

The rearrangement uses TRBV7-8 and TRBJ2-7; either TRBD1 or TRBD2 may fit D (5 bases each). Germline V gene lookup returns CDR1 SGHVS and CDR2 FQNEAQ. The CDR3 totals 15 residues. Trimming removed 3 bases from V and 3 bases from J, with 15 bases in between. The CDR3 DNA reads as TGTGCCAGCAGCTTGTCGGGGCTAAAACTCTACGAGCAGTACTTC. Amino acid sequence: CASSLSGLKLYEQYF.

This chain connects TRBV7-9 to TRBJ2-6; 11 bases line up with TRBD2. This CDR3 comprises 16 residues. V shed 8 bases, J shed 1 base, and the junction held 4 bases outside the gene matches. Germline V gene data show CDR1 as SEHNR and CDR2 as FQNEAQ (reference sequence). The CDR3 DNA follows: TGTGCCAGCCCCTTAGCGGGAGGGTCTGGGGCCAACGTCCTGACTTTC. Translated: CASPLAGGSGANVLTF.

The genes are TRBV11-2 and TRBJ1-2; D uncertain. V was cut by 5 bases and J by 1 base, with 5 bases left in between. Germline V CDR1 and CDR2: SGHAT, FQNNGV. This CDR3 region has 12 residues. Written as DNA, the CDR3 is TGTGCCAGCAGCCAAATTAACTATGGCTACACCTTC. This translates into CASSQINYGYTF. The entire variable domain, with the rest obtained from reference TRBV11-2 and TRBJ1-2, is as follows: EAGVAQSPRYKIIEKRQSVAFWCNPISGHATLYWYQQILGQGPKLLIQFQNNGVVDDSQLPKDRFSAERLKGVDSTLKIQPAKLEDSAVYLCASSQINYGYTFGSGTRLTVV.

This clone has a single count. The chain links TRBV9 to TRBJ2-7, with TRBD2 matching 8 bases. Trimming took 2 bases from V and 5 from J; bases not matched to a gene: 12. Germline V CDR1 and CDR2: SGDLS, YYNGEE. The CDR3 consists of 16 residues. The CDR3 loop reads CASSVAAGGRWDEQYF. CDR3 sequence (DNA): TGTGCCAGCAGCGTGGCCGCGGGAGGCCGGTGGGACGAGCAGTACTTC.

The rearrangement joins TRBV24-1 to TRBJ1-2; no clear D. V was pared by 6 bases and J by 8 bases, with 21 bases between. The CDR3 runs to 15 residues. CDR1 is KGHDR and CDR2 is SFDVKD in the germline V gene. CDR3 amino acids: CATSSSTPPEVGYTF. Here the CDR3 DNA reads TGTGCCACCAGTTCCTCGACTCCCCCGGAGGTCGGCTACACCTTC.

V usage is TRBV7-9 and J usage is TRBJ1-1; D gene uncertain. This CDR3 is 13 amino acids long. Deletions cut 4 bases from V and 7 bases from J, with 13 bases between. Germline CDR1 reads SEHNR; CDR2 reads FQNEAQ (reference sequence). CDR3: CASSSLGRNEAFF. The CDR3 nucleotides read TGTGCCAGCAGCTCTCTAGGGAGAAATGAAGCTTTCTTT.

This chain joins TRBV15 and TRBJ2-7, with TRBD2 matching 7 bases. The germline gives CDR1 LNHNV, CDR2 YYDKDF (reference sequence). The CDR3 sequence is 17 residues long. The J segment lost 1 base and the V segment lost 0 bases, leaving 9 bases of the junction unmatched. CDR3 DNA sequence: TGTGCCACCAGCAGAGATTTTAGGACTAGAAGGTCCTACGAGCAGTACTTC. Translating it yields CATSRDFRTRRSYEQYF.

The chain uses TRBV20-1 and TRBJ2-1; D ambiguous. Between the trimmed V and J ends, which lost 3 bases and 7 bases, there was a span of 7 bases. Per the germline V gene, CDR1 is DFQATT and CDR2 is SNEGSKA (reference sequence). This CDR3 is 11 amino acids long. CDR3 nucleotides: TGCAGTGCTAGTCCCAGTAATGAGCAGTTCTTC. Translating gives CSASPSNEQFF.

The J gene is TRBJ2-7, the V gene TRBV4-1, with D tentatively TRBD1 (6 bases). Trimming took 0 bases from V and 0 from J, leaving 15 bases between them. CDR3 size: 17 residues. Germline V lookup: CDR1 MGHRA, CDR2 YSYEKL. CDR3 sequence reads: CASSQDGEGDLSYEQYF. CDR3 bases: TGCGCCAGCAGCCAAGACGGAGAGGGGGACCTCTCCTACGAGCAGTACTTC.

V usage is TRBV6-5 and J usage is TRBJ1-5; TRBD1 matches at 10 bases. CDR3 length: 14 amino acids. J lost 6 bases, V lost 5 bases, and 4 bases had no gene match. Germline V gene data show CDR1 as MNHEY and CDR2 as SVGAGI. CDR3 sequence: CASSRQGAPQPQHF. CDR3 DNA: TGTGCCAGCAGTCGACAGGGGGCCCCTCAGCCCCAGCATTTT.

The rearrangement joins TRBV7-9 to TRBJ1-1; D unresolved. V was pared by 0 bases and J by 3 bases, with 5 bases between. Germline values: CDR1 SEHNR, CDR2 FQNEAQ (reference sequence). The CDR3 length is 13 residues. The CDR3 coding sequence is TGTGCCAGCAGCTTAGCGCCTGACACTGAAGCTTTCTTT. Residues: CASSLAPDTEAFF.